The sequence of this TCR beta chain was determined in a study of regulatory T cells in long-lasting Graves disease. About the study: Graves' patients who were just diagnosed had used antithyroid drugs for under 3 months.

Germline CDR1 reads SEHNR; CDR2 reads FQNEAQ (reference sequence). V lost 4 bases and J lost 6; bases outside the gene matches: 7. The CDR3 is 14 amino acids. Time point here: newly diagnosed GD, antithyroid drugs for less than 3 months. After RNA was extracted from PBMCs, the TCR library was made from it. As a group, patients came from one endocrinology department in Xi'an, China. CDR3 regions were amplified by Arm-PCR using iRepertoire HTBI primers to build TCR beta libraries. TCRdb called the multiplex PCR reads again in MiXCR, with one record for every CDR3 protein. This table holds around 250,000 distinct CDR3 sequences, around 16% found once. This clonotype has at least ten counts.

V is TRBV7-9 and J is TRBJ2-7, with TRBD1 matching over 9 bases. The receptor was derived from a female donor with Graves disease. The sequenced sample was peripheral blood mononuclear cells (PBMCs), obtained at new diagnosis, from a patient treated with antithyroid drugs. The CDR3 spells CASSSGTGSVEQYF. CDR3 DNA sequence: TGTGCCAGCAGCTCCGGGACAGGGAGCGTCGAGCAGTACTTC.